These 14 T cell receptor beta chains came from one sample sequenced in a study of metastatic and nonmetastatic thyroid tumors. Prior to thyroid surgery, none of the patients had received any treatment. TCRdb reassembled clones from the PCR reads with MiXCR. The table lists about 85,000 clones, around 7.8% of them singletons. Sequencing was carried out using blood. The receptors come from a female donor with papillary thyroid cancer or a benign thyroid nodule (not recorded which). Some clones in this sample may be carry-over from other donors' samples.

This clone was picked up many times. The rearrangement joins TRBV6-6 to TRBJ1-5; tentatively, D is TRBD1 (6 bases). Germline V gene sequence: CDR1 MNHNY, CDR2 SVGAGI (reference sequence). Trimming shortened V by 3 bases and J by 5 bases, and 11 bases separated the two germline ends. This CDR3 spans 14 amino acids. CDR3 in amino acids: CASSYVEGDQPQHF. CDR3 in DNA: TGTGCCAGCAGTTATGTGGAGGGGGATCAGCCCCAGCATTTT.

Only one count was recorded for this clone. Germline and junction disagree at one end, which may indicate a read error. CDR3 sequence (DNA): TGTACCAGCTCGTTTCAGGGGTGCAATGGCTACACCTTC. Its translation: CTSSFQGCNGYTF. This sequence joins TRBV18 and TRBJ1-2; TRBD1 is a possible D gene (6 bases). The germline V gene encodes CDR1 KGHSH and CDR2 LQKENI. This CDR3 has 13 amino acids.

This clone was counted at least ten times. The junction does not match germline at one end; this may be a read error. This rearrangement joins TRBV6-1 to TRBJ2-1; TRBD1 or TRBD2 may be the D gene (5 bases each). Per germline, CDR1 MNHNS and CDR2 SASEGT. The CDR3 loop spans 12 amino acids. CDR3 residues: CASSEWGSSRLF. The CDR3 region has the DNA TGTGCCAGCAGTGAATGGGGGAGTTCGCGGCTCTTC.

In its sample, this clone was seen a few times. The chain links TRBV7-3 to TRBJ1-1; D is undetermined. CDR3 length equals 15 residues. Looked up from germline, CDR1 is SGHTA and CDR2 is FQGTGA. Trimming left V 0 bases short and J 2 bases short, with 10 bases between. CDR3 region: CASSLTRQENTEAFF. For the CDR3, the DNA is TGTGCCAGCAGCTTAACCCGGCAAGAAAACACTGAAGCTTTCTTT.

This clone was counted many times. The chain joins TRBV2 to TRBJ2-3; tentative D call: TRBD2 (5 bases). Trimming cost V 8 bases and J 0 bases, with 15 bases left between them. The CDR3 consists of 15 residues. Germline values: CDR1 SNHLY, CDR2 FYNNEI. The CDR3 reads CASREGDTSTDTQYF. DNA of the CDR3: TGTGCCAGCCGCGAGGGAGACACTAGCACAGATACGCAGTATTTT.

The chain links TRBV20-1 to TRBJ1-2; D is unclear. The V gene lost 0 bases and the J gene lost 3 bases, with 11 bases spanning the gap. The germline CDR1 and CDR2 sequences are DFQATT and SNEGSKA (reference sequence). CDR3 size: 14 residues. The CDR3 nucleotides are TGCAGTGCTAGAGATCTCCGGGGTGACTATGGCTACACCTTC. It translates to CSARDLRGDYGYTF.

Many counts were recorded for this clone. The genes are TRBV15 and TRBJ1-2, with 7 positions matching TRBD1. Germline V lookup: CDR1 LNHNV, CDR2 YYDKDF (reference sequence). Unmatched junction bases numbered 7, after V lost 1 base and J lost 5 bases. The CDR3 consists of 15 residues. CDR3 DNA sequence: TGTGCCACCAGCAGAGTCAGGGGGGATGGGTATGGCTACACCTTC. Its protein product is CATSRVRGDGYGYTF.

The sample holds many counts of this clone. The chain couples TRBV2 to TRBJ1-5; D not certain. CDR1 and CDR2 from the germline V gene are SNHLY and FYNNEI. The CDR3 loop spans 13 amino acids. V was pared by 3 bases and J by 6 bases, with 9 bases between. CDR3 protein: CASSDLGSQPQHF. The CDR3 nucleotides are TGTGCCAGCAGTGACTTGGGGAGTCAGCCCCAGCATTTT.

This clone was observed many times. The rearrangement uses TRBV6-1 and TRBJ2-7; TRBD1 aligns across 7 bases. Looked up from germline, CDR1 is MNHNS and CDR2 is SASEGT. V lost 6 bases to trimming and J lost 0 bases; unmatched junction nucleotides: 8. The CDR3 has 15 residues. CDR3 residues: CASRHDRVSSYEQYF. In DNA form, the CDR3 reads TGTGCCAGCAGACACGACAGGGTTAGCTCCTACGAGCAGTACTTC.

Ten or more counts support this clone. The chain is built from TRBV5-1 and TRBJ2-5; 14 bases map to TRBD2. V dropped 3 bases and J dropped 4; count of bases not matched to a gene: 5. Germline assignment: CDR1 SGHRS and CDR2 YFSETQ. The CDR3 runs 16 residues. CDR3 DNA sequence: TGCGCCAGCAGCTCGGGACTAGCGGGAGCGGGAGAGACCCAGTACTTC. It codes for CASSSGLAGAGETQYF. The full variable domain, its missing parts supplied by reference TRBV5-1 and TRBJ2-5, is KAGVTQTPRYLIKTRGQQVTLSCSPISGHRSVSWYQQTPGQGLQFLFEYFSETQRNKGNFPGRFSGRQFSNSRSEMNVSTLELGDSALYLCASSSGLAGAGETQYFGPGTRLLVL.

This clone was detected many times. The V call is TRBV29-1, the J call TRBJ2-7; tentatively, D is TRBD1 (7 bases). Per the germline V gene, CDR1 is SQVTM and CDR2 is ANQGSEA. The CDR3 contains 13 residues. Trimming cost V 4 bases and J 7 bases, with 17 bases left between them. Written as DNA, the CDR3 is TGCAGCGTTGGGGACAGAGTCGGAGGGGAGCAGTACTTC. Translating gives CSVGDRVGGEQYF.

The chain recombines TRBV20-1 with TRBJ2-1, with 11 positions matching TRBD2. There are 14 residues in the CDR3. Trimming cost V 1 base and J 7 bases; bases outside gene matches: 3. Per the germline V gene, CDR1 is DFQATT and CDR2 is SNEGSKA (reference sequence). The CDR3 protein is CSARGSSGRNEQFF. The DNA for the CDR3 is TGCAGTGCTAGAGGTTCTAGCGGGAGGAATGAGCAGTTCTTC.

This clone came up a few times. This rearrangement joins TRBV5-6 to TRBJ2-4; D is uncertain. V was pared by 2 bases and J by 0 bases, with 15 bases between. CDR1 is SGHDT and CDR2 is YYEEEE in the germline V gene. The CDR3 covers 17 residues. The CDR3 is CASSFPHADLAKNIQYF. CDR3 DNA: TGTGCCAGCAGCTTTCCCCATGCAGATCTAGCCAAAAACATTCAGTACTTC. The variable domain in full, completed from reference TRBV5-6 and TRBJ2-4, reads DAGVTQSPTHLIKTRGQQVTLRCSPKSGHDTVSWYQQALGQGPQFIFQYYEEEERQRGNFPDRFSGHQFPNYSSELNVNALLLGDSALYLCASSFPHADLAKNIQYFGAGTRLSVL.

This clone was picked up many times. The V and J genes are TRBV3-1 and TRBJ2-2; D is ambiguous. The length of the CDR3 is 13 residues. Germline V CDR1 and CDR2: LGHDT, YNNKEL (reference sequence). V lost 4 bases to trimming and J lost 2 bases, with 5 bases between them. The CDR3 protein is CASSRVNTGELFF. The DNA for the CDR3 is TGTGCCAGCAGCCGGGTTAACACCGGGGAGCTGTTTTTT. The full variable domain, rest sourced from reference TRBV3-1 and TRBJ2-2, is DTAVSQTPKYLVTQMGNDKSIKCEQNLGHDTMYWYKQDSKKFLKIMFSYNNKELIINETVPNRFSPKSPDKAHLNLHINSLELGDSAVYFCASSRVNTGELFFGEGSRLTVL.